This paragraph reports one T cell receptor beta chain. The data are from a study of blood T cell repertoires in COVID-19. Germline V CDR1 and CDR2: SEHNR, FQNEAQ (reference sequence). The CDR3 runs to 15 residues. The V end lost 8 bases, the J end lost 1 base, and 14 bases lay between the germline ends. Generated by immunoSEQ multiplex PCR, the TCRdb table keeps only in-frame clones and is missing some. Of 30,000 to 40,000 clones detected, about 91% appear once; the ten largest clones hold roughly 5.7%. The sequence was obtained from a human donor in a cohort sampled during active COVID-19. The sample comprised peripheral blood. This chain joins TRBV7-9 and TRBJ2-2; TRBD2 is a possible D gene (7 bases). In DNA form, the CDR3 reads TGTGCCAGCCGCCCGGGGGGCTGGAACACCGGGGAGCTGTTTTTT. Protein product: CASRPGGWNTGELFF.